This TCR beta chain is drawn from a study of blood T cell repertoires in COVID-19. In the study overall: The origin of the acute and convalescent COVID-19 samples was the United States, Italy and Spain. T cells, B-cell-depleted T cells, or PBMCs provided the cDNA or gDNA that served as material.

Germline V gene sequence: CDR1 LGHNA, CDR2 YSLEER. Trimming took 4 bases from V and 3 from J; bases not matched to a gene: 9. This CDR3 has 17 amino acids. Original methodology: Counts of nucleated cells, estimated from reference gene primer amplification, were obtained. Clones were sequenced by immunoSEQ multiplex PCR, and TCRdb holds only the in-frame ones, with some missing. D and trimming were read from the DNA, whereas the V and J calls and clone size are those reported in that table. This table has 200,000 to 250,000 clones, under 90% appearing once. The TCR sequence derives from a woman older than 75 with active or convalescent COVID-19. The sequencing input was peripheral blood. The chain links TRBV4-3 to TRBJ2-2, with 9 bases identical to TRBD1. The CDR3 DNA reads as TGCGCCAGCAGCCCCTACCCCGGACAGGGGTACACCGGGGAGCTGTTTTTT. Translation: CASSPYPGQGYTGELFF.